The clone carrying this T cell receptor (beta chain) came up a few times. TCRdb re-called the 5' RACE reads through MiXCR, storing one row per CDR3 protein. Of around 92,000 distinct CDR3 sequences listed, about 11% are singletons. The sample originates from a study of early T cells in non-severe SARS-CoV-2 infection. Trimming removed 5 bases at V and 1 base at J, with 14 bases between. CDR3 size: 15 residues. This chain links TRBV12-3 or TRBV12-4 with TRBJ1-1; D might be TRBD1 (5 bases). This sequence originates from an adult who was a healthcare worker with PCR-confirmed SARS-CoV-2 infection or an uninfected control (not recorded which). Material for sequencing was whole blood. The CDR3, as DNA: TGTGCCAGCAGTCTCCGGACACCCCCGAACACTGAAGCTTTCTTT. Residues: CASSLRTPPNTEAFF.